This passage covers 5 T cell receptor beta chains from one sample sequenced in a study of cytomegalovirus exposure and HLA in healthy donors. Clones were sequenced by immunoSEQ multiplex PCR, and TCRdb holds only the in-frame ones, with some missing. This table has 90,000 to 130,000 clones, about 92% appearing once. Sequencing was done on a sample of PBMCs. The receptors originated from a woman between 18 and 30 years old in good health and CMV-seronegative.

The chain couples TRBV4-3 to TRBJ2-7, with D perhaps matching TRBD2 (6 bases). The CDR3 runs 15 residues. CDR1 is LGHNA and CDR2 is YSLEER in the germline V gene. The V end lost 2 bases, the J end lost 4 bases, and 15 bases lay between the germline ends. CDR3 coding DNA: TGCGCCAGCAGCCAAAGGGCGGGAACTAGTTACGAGCAGTACTTC. Translated, it gives CASSQRAGTSYEQYF.

The V gene is TRBV27, the J gene TRBJ1-4, with D unresolved. CDR1 and CDR2 from the germline V gene are MNHEY and SMNVEV (reference sequence). Trimming removed 5 bases from V and 1 base from J, with 20 bases in between. CDR3 length: 18 amino acids. The CDR3 sequence: CASSPGAGVRVTNEKLFF. CDR3 DNA: TGTGCCAGCAGTCCCGGAGCGGGTGTCCGGGTAACTAATGAAAAACTGTTTTTT.

The V call is TRBV7-8, the J call TRBJ1-1, with D possibly TRBD1 on 6 matching bases. Trimming left V 5 bases short and J 4 bases short, with 14 bases between. Germline CDR1 is SGHVS and CDR2 is FQNEAQ. The CDR3 length is 14 residues. The CDR3 nucleotides read TGTGCCAGCAGCCCCGGGACAAGGGGCACTGAAGCTTTCTTT. Amino acid sequence: CASSPGTRGTEAFF.

The chain is built from TRBV18 and TRBJ1-2, with 9 bases identical to TRBD1. The length of the CDR3 is 14 residues. V shed 3 bases, J shed 4 bases, and the junction held 3 bases outside the gene matches. Looked up from germline, CDR1 is KGHSH and CDR2 is LQKENI. The CDR3 spells CASSPPTGGYGYTF. The CDR3 nucleotides read TGTGCCAGCTCACCTCCGACAGGGGGCTATGGCTACACCTTC.

The rearrangement joins TRBV6-1 to TRBJ1-5; possible D gene TRBD1, 6 bases. With 0 bases removed from V and 7 bases from J, the gap between germline ends came to 19 bases. CDR1 is MNHNS and CDR2 is SASEGT in the germline V gene. This CDR3 is 17 amino acids long. CDR3 protein: CASSEAWGGGMIQPQHF. The CDR3 DNA is TGTGCCAGCAGTGAAGCCTGGGGGGGCGGAATGATCCAGCCCCAGCATTTT.